This T cell receptor beta chain emerged from a study of shared clonotypes between healthy human individuals. Study-wide findings and caveats: Clonotypes that were shared across a handful of donors made up 4.5% to 5% of naive CD4 clonotypes.

V lost 0 bases to trimming and J lost 2 bases, with 9 bases between them. Germline-derived CDR1 and CDR2 are SGHRS and YFSETQ. The CDR3 covers 14 residues. Original processing methods: Junction-only sequences without quality scores were provided by ImmunoSEQ, so filtering was different. The data were produced by immunoSEQ multiplex PCR, yet TCRdb's version contains in-frame clones alone and is incomplete. V and J calls and clone size are given by that table; D and trimming were obtained from the DNA. Seen here are hundreds of thousands of clones, roughly 95% observed once, and the top ten hold over 0.095%. Note on this clone: Its specificity is unknown.

Naive CD8 cells were CD45RO-negative, positively selected for CCR7, excluding terminally differentiated effector memory CD45RA+ cells. The chain joins TRBV5-1 to TRBJ2-7; D is uncertain. The sequence was obtained from a woman in her 30s in good health. The sample was naive CD8+ T cells sorted from blood. CDR3 sequence reads: CASSLDLGTYEQYF. The DNA of the CDR3 is TGCGCCAGCAGCTTGGACCTGGGCACCTACGAGCAGTACTTC.